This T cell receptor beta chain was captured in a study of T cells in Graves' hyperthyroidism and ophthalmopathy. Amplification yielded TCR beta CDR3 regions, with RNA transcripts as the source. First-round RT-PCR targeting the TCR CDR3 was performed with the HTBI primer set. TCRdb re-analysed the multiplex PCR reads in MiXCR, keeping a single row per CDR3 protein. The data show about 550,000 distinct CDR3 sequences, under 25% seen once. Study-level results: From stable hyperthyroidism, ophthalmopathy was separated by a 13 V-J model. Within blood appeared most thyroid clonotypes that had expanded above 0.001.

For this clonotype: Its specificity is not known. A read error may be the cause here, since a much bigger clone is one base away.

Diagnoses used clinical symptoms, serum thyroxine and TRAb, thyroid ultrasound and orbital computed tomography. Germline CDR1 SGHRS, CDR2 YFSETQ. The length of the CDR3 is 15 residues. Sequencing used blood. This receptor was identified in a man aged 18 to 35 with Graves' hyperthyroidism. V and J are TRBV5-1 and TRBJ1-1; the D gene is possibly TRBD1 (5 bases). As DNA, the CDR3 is TGCGCCAGCAGCTCTCTGTCGTGGGACGACACTGAAGCTTGCTTT. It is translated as CASSSLSWDDTEACF.